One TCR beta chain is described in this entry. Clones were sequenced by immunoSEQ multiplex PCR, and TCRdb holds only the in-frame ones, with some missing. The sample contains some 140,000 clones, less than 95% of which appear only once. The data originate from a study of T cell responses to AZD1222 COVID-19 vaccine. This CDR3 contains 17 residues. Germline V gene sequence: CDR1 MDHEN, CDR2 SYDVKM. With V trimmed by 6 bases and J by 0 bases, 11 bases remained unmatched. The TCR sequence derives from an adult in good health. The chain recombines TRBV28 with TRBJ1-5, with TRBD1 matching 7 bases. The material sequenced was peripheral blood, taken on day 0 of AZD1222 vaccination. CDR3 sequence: CASRFVGTVYSNQPQHF. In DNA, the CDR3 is TGTGCCAGCAGATTCGTTGGGACAGTCTATAGCAATCAGCCCCAGCATTTT.